The entry below gives a single T cell receptor beta chain sequence along with its context. This sample was taken from a study of CD8 T cells in Susac syndrome. Reverse transcription of roughly 0.45 to 1 ug RNA used random hexamers. The TCR beta CDR3 was amplified by immunoSEQ multiplex PCR across 54 Vbeta, 13 Jbeta. TCRdb used MiXCR to reprocess the immunoSEQ multiplex PCR reads, holding one entry per CDR3 protein. The table lists 130,000 or so distinct CDR3 sequences, over 80% of them singletons. Negative isolation yielded CD4+ and CD8+ T cells, and FACS enriched TEMRA cells. The V end was cut by 1 base, the J end by 4 bases, with 25 bases between. This CDR3 comprises 19 residues. The V gene's germline CDR1 is SGHTA and CDR2 FQGNSA.

Sequenced material: CD8+ T cells from PBMCs. The V and J genes are TRBV7-2 and TRBJ1-2; TRBD1 is a possible D gene (5 bases). The source of this sequence is a human donor with multiple sclerosis. The CDR3 reads CASSLVGSSDSGPPYGYTF. In DNA, the CDR3 is TGTGCCAGCAGCTTAGTTGGGTCATCTGACAGCGGGCCGCCCTATGGCTACACCTTC.